This section outlines one T cell receptor (beta chain) sequence together with its context. The target antigen is unknown. Construction of the TCRbeta library involved unique molecular identifiers. One entry per CDR3 protein results from TCRdb running MiXCR on the PCR reads. Here the sample spans about 78,000 distinct CDR3 sequences, over 12% being singletons. The sample belongs to a study of T-cell reconstitution after alpha-beta-depleted transplantation in children. General study findings and limits: Approximately two months post-transplant, alpha-beta T cells reportedly originated from several hundred expanded graft clones. Surviving recipient T cells and thymic progenitors produced the high day-60 TCRbeta diversity seen in some patients.

The CDR3 has 16 amino acids. Trimming removed 3 bases from V and 1 base from J, with 16 bases in between. The germline gives CDR1 DFQATT, CDR2 SNEGSKA (reference sequence). V is TRBV20-1 and J is TRBJ2-4, with D maybe TRBD1 (5 bases). The receptor's source is a male patient aged 2 to 10 who had a stem cell transplant for acute lymphoblastic leukemia, so the T cells may come from the graft donor. The sample consisted of PBMCs, mostly from graft donor cells, taken 180 days after TCRalphabeta/CD19-depleted stem cell transplant. CDR3 region: CSARVRREGAKNIQYF. In DNA form, the CDR3 reads TGCAGTGCTAGGGTCCGCAGGGAAGGGGCCAAAAACATTCAGTACTTC.